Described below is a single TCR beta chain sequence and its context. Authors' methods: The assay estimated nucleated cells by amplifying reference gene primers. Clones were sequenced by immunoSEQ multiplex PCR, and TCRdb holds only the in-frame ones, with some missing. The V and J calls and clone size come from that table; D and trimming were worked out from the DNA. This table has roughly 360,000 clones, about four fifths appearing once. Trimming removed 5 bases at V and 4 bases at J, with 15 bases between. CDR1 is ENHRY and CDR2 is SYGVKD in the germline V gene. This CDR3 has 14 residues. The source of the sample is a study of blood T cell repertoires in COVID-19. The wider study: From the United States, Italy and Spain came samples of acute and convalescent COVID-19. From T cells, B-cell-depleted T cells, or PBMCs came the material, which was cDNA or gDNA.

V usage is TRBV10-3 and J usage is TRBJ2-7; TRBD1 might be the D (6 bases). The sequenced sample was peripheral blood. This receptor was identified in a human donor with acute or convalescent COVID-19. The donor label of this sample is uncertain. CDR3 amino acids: CAISLRDIYYEQYF. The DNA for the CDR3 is TGTGCCATCAGTCTTCGGGACATTTATTACGAGCAGTACTTC.